This TCR beta chain is drawn from a study of identical twins. Study findings and constraints: There was an excess of low generation probability in the out-of-frame alpha sequences that twins shared.

Trimming cost V 5 bases and J 1 base; bases outside gene matches: 3. The germline V gene encodes CDR1 SGHAT and CDR2 FQNNGV. This CDR3 has 16 amino acids. Note on this clonotype: Antigen: not known.

In TCRdb, the 5' RACE reads were re-called with MiXCR into one record per CDR3 protein. The sample contains around 240,000 distinct CDR3 sequences, over 9.5% of which appear only once. Healthy Caucasian donors formed the entire cohort. This clonotype was obtained from a man in his fifties or sixties in good health. The sequencing sample was made of memory T cells sorted from blood. This chain links TRBV11-2 with TRBJ2-3, with 13 bases matching TRBD2. CDR3 in amino acids: CASSPGTSGGTDTQYF. Written as DNA, the CDR3 is TGTGCCAGCAGCCCTGGGACTAGCGGGGGCACAGATACGCAGTATTTT.